This T cell receptor (beta chain) derives from a study of blood T cell repertoires in COVID-19. Study overall: Sources were T cells, B-cell-depleted T cells, or PBMCs; the material itself was cDNA or gDNA.

Germline-derived CDR1 and CDR2 are LNHDA and SQIVND (reference sequence). This CDR3 has 12 amino acids. V was pared by 7 bases and J by 1 base, with 7 bases between. Everyone who took part was about 18 to 89 years old, and they came from 24 US areas. Profiled with immunoSEQ multiplex PCR; TCRdb holds only in-frame clones, not every one. The table records 300,000 or so clones, 87% of them present only once. The sequence was obtained from a young woman who had recovered from COVID-19. This chain uses TRBV19 with TRBJ2-5; D remains ambiguous. What was sequenced was PBMCs or T cells enriched from blood (not recorded which). DNA of the CDR3: TGTGCCAGTAAAAACACCCAAGAGACCCAGTACTTC. It specifies CASKNTQETQYF.